This note documents a single T cell receptor (beta chain) sequence. What it binds is not known. This entry belongs to a study of T cell responses to AZD1222 COVID-19 vaccine. General observations from the study: Following two doses of AZD1222, Spike-specific TCR breadth and depth rose. The number of AZD1222 recipients seropositive at baseline was only five or six.

The method was immunoSEQ multiplex PCR; TCRdb's version includes in-frame clones alone and lacks a portion of them. The sample lists over 150,000 clones; approximately 92% were seen once. CDR3 length equals 13 residues. V lost 7 bases, J lost 0 bases, and 2 bases stayed unmatched. CDR1 is LNHDA and CDR2 is SQIVND in the germline V gene (reference sequence). The TCR originated in an adult who received the MenACWY meningococcal vaccine as a control. The material sequenced was peripheral blood, taken 28 days after the second dose of the MenACWY control vaccine. The chain links TRBV19 to TRBJ2-7; 8 nucleotides align to TRBD2. This CDR3 is CASNGGDSYEQYF. The CDR3, as DNA: TGTGCCAGTAACGGGGGGGACTCCTACGAGCAGTACTTC.